A single T cell receptor beta chain is shown here with its context. As yet, its antigen is unknown. PCR amplification relied on 60 Vbeta primers (plus 13 Jbeta primers). Profiled with immunoSEQ multiplex PCR; TCRdb holds only in-frame clones, not every one. The data hold 100,000 to 150,000 clones, with around 80% observed a single time. This sample was included in a study of cytomegalovirus exposure and HLA in healthy donors. General observations from the study: A prior analysis recorded that most TCR beta V segments were productive about 87% or about 30% of the time. Rare TCR sequences dominated, though some public TCRs recurred in many donors.

This CDR3 spans 14 amino acids. From germline, CDR1 is MGHDK and CDR2 SYGVNS. The sequenced material came from PBMCs. This chain links TRBV25-1 with TRBJ2-5; maybe TRBD1 (6 bases). The end of the DNA fits TRBJ2-7 better, so the J call may be wrong. The sequence derives from a female donor in good health and CMV-seronegative. CDR3 amino acids: CASSDRGLSYEQYF. CDR3 DNA sequence: TGTGCCAGCAGTGACAGGGGTTTGTCCTACGAGCAGTACTTC.